This entry lists 30 T cell receptor beta chains sequenced from one sample in a study of control samples from healthy donors and cancer patients. The method was immunoSEQ multiplex PCR; TCRdb's version includes in-frame clones alone and lacks a portion of them. The top ten hold approximately 10% of the sample, which has more than 110,000 clones, over 85% seen once. The sample was blood. The source is a man younger than 45 in good health.

The rearrangement uses TRBV24-1 and TRBJ2-1; TRBD2 agrees at 11 bases. Germline CDR1 and CDR2: KGHDR and SFDVKD. V was clipped by 1 base and J by 4 bases; unmatched bases: 5. The CDR3 length is 17 residues. The CDR3 nucleotides are TGTGCCACCAGTGATTTTAGCGGGAGGGCCGAGTACAATGAGCAGTTCTTC. This translates into CATSDFSGRAEYNEQFF.

V gene TRBV4-1 combines with J gene TRBJ2-2; D is possibly TRBD2 (5 bases). Germline CDR1 is MGHRA and CDR2 is YSYEKL. This CDR3 contains 16 residues. V lost 0 bases to trimming and J lost 6 bases, with 14 bases between them. The chain's CDR3 is CASSQDEGAVSGELFF. CDR3 DNA sequence: TGCGCCAGCAGCCAAGATGAGGGTGCGGTATCCGGGGAGCTGTTTTTT.

The J gene is TRBJ2-1, the V gene TRBV11-1; possibly TRBD1 or TRBD2 for D (5 bases each). V gave up 5 bases and J gave up 4 bases, with 15 bases separating them. CDR3 size: 15 residues. Germline CDR1 reads SGHAT; CDR2 reads FQDESV (reference sequence). In DNA form, the CDR3 reads TGTGCCAGCAGCCCACTAGGGGATGGGTACAATGAGCAGTTCTTC. Amino acids: CASSPLGDGYNEQFF.

Only one count was recorded for this clone. This rearrangement joins TRBV7-8 to TRBJ2-7, with D perhaps TRBD1 (6 bases). From germline, CDR1 is SGHVS and CDR2 FQNEAQ. The CDR3 sequence is 13 residues long. The ends were cut back, 6 bases at V and 4 bases at J, with 13 bases in the middle. The CDR3 is CASRDSQIYEQYF. DNA for the CDR3: TGTGCCAGCAGGGACAGTCAAATTTACGAGCAGTACTTC.

The chain joins TRBV7-2 to TRBJ2-7, with 7 nucleotides matching TRBD1. The V gene end was trimmed by 4 bases and the J gene end by 0 bases; junction bases not matched to a gene: 6. Per the germline V gene, CDR1 is SGHTA and CDR2 is FQGNSA. There are 15 residues in the CDR3. The CDR3, as DNA: TGTGCCAGCAGCTCCACAGGGGCCGGCTCCTACGAGCAGTACTTC. Amino acid sequence: CASSSTGAGSYEQYF.

The chain uses TRBV15 and TRBJ2-5, with 12 positions matching TRBD2. Losses at the gene ends were 3 bases for V and 13 bases for J; bases not matched to a gene: 12. This CDR3 region has 15 residues. Germline lookup yields CDR1 LNHNV and CDR2 YYDKDF (reference sequence). CDR3 sequence (DNA): TGTGCCACCAGCAGGGACCTAGCGGGAGGGCAATATATGTACTTC. Translation: CATSRDLAGGQYMYF.

The chain combines TRBV6-2 or TRBV6-3 with TRBJ2-7; 12 nucleotides match TRBD2. Losses at the gene ends were 4 bases for V and 4 bases for J; bases not matched to a gene: 5. Germline CDR1 is MNHEY and CDR2 is SVGEGT. This CDR3 comprises 15 residues. The CDR3 loop reads CASSFRTSGKYEQYF. The CDR3 DNA reads TGTGCCAGCAGTTTTCGGACTAGCGGGAAGTACGAGCAGTACTTC.

This chain uses TRBV19 with TRBJ1-2, with TRBD1 matching over 9 bases. CDR3 size: 13 residues. The V gene end was trimmed by 7 bases and the J gene end by 8 bases; junction bases not matched to a gene: 8. Germline assignment: CDR1 LNHDA and CDR2 SQIVND (reference sequence). CDR3 sequence reads: CASKKGQGIGYTF. The CDR3 DNA reads TGTGCCAGTAAAAAGGGACAGGGAATCGGCTACACCTTC.

The V and J genes are TRBV4-3 and TRBJ2-2, with 7 nucleotides matching TRBD2. Germline CDR1 reads LGHNA; CDR2 reads YSLEER. J was trimmed by 3 bases and V by 4 bases; bases with no gene match: 5. The CDR3 consists of 15 residues. The CDR3, as DNA: TGCGCCAGCAGCCCTGCCGGACTAGACACCGGGGAGCTGTTTTTT. Translation: CASSPAGLDTGELFF.

The chain links TRBV7-2 to TRBJ1-6, with 7 bases that match TRBD1. The germline CDR1 and CDR2 sequences are SGHTA and FQGNSA. This CDR3 region has 15 residues. Trimming removed 4 bases from V and 6 bases from J; junction bases left unmatched: 6. Written as DNA, the CDR3 is TGTGCCAGCAGCTCGGTGGGACAGACTAATTCACCCCTCCACTTT. Protein sequence: CASSSVGQTNSPLHF.

V usage is TRBV6-5 and J usage is TRBJ2-1, with a tentative D call TRBD2 (5 bases). V dropped 5 bases and J dropped 4 bases, with 9 bases sitting between them. There are 13 residues in the CDR3. The germline gives CDR1 MNHEY, CDR2 SVGAGI. CDR3 loop: CASSPAEYNEQFF. CDR3 nucleotide sequence: TGTGCCAGCAGTCCAGCGGAATACAATGAGCAGTTCTTC.

The chain recombines TRBV7-2 with TRBJ1-1, with 7 bases aligning to TRBD1. V shed 1 base, J shed 9 bases, and the junction held 5 bases outside the gene matches. CDR3 length: 13 residues. Germline values: CDR1 SGHTA, CDR2 FQGNSA. For the CDR3, the DNA is TGTGCCAGCAGCTTAGTAAAGGGGGCGAAAGCTTTCTTT. Its protein product is CASSLVKGAKAFF.

This rearrangement joins TRBV29-1 to TRBJ2-1, with a weak D call TRBD1 (5 bases). Germline values: CDR1 SQVTM, CDR2 ANQGSEA. V was pared by 3 bases and J by 7 bases, with 7 bases between. The CDR3 consists of 11 residues. CDR3 loop: CSVDRANEQFF. The CDR3 DNA is TGCAGCGTTGACAGGGCAAATGAGCAGTTCTTC.

V gene TRBV4-3 combines with J gene TRBJ1-3; D uncertain. CDR1 and CDR2 (germline): LGHNA, YSLEER. This CDR3 is built from 16 residues. Trimming pared 3 bases from V and 2 bases from J, leaving 14 bases between. This CDR3 is CASSQEAAATGNTIYF. DNA of the CDR3: TGCGCCAGCAGCCAGGAAGCCGCGGCCACTGGAAACACCATATATTTT.

The rearrangement uses TRBV28 and TRBJ1-2; 8 nucleotides align to TRBD1. J was trimmed by 5 bases and V by 6 bases; bases with no gene match: 14. CDR1 is MDHEN and CDR2 is SYDVKM in the germline V gene. CDR3 length: 16 amino acids. The CDR3 nucleotides are TGTGCCAGCAGAAGGACAGGGAAAAGCAGGTCATATGGCTACACCTTC. This encodes CASRRTGKSRSYGYTF.

The chain combines TRBV9 with TRBJ2-3; tentatively, D is TRBD2 (6 bases). V shed 2 bases and J shed 2 bases, with 12 bases lying between them. The CDR3 loop spans 15 amino acids. The germline V gene has CDR1 SGDLS and CDR2 YYNGEE. CDR3 protein: CASSVGGLNTDTQYF. The CDR3 bases are TGTGCCAGCAGCGTCGGGGGACTTAACACAGATACGCAGTATTTT.

This chain uses TRBV7-8 with TRBJ1-2; 7 bases match TRBD1. This CDR3 is built from 15 residues. After removal of 4 bases from V and 1 base from J, the junction contained 6 bases not matched to a gene. Germline values: CDR1 SGHVS, CDR2 FQNEAQ. CDR3 loop: CASSSGTVINYGYTF. In nucleotides, the CDR3 is TGTGCCAGCAGCTCCGGGACAGTCATTAACTATGGCTACACCTTC.

This sequence joins TRBV10-3 and TRBJ2-7, with 8 bases identical to TRBD2. J was trimmed by 4 bases and V by 2 bases; bases with no gene match: 10. The CDR3 consists of 16 residues. In germline, CDR1 is ENHRY, CDR2 SYGVKD. The CDR3 region is CAISEGPGLEKYEQYF. CDR3 DNA sequence: TGTGCCATCAGTGAGGGACCGGGACTAGAAAAGTACGAGCAGTACTTC.

The CDR3 sequence is CSHKRTGKYYGYTF. CDR3 coding DNA: TGCAGCCATAAGAGGACAGGGAAATACTATGGCTACACCTTC. This chain joins TRBV29-1 and TRBJ1-2; 8 bases align to TRBD1. This CDR3 comprises 14 residues. Trimming cost V 8 bases and J 3 bases; bases outside gene matches: 11. Per germline, CDR1 SQVTM and CDR2 ANQGSEA. The full variable domain, with the rest looked up from reference TRBV29-1 and TRBJ1-2, is SAVISQKPSRDICQRGTSLTIQCQVDSQVTMMFWYRQQPGQSLTLIATANQGSEATYESGFVIDKFPISRPNLTFSTLTVSNMSPEDSSIYLCSHKRTGKYYGYTFGSGTRLTVV.

This chain uses TRBV6-4 with TRBJ2-3, with TRBD1 identical over 7 bases. The CDR3 is 14 amino acids. Germline CDR1 MRHNA, CDR2 SNTAGT. V was clipped by 6 bases and J by 4 bases; unmatched bases: 7. Written as DNA, the CDR3 is TGTGCCAGCAGCAGTACCACAGGGGCAGATACGCAGTATTTT. This encodes CASSSTTGADTQYF.

The chain combines TRBV24-1 with TRBJ1-2, with TRBD1 identical over 7 bases. The CDR3 is 15 amino acids. Germline CDR1 is KGHDR and CDR2 is SFDVKD. J gave up 3 bases and V 5 bases, and 8 bases lay outside the gene matches. The CDR3, as DNA: TGTGCCACCAGTGCCCCGGGACAGAAATACTATGGCTACACCTTC. Translated: CATSAPGQKYYGYTF.

V and J are TRBV6-6 and TRBJ1-6; 8 nucleotides agree with TRBD1. In germline, CDR1 is MNHNY, CDR2 SVGAGI (reference sequence). CDR3 length: 15 residues. V shed 8 bases and J 6 bases; nucleotides not matched to a gene: 9. The CDR3 region is CASYGPGQVNSPLHF. DNA of the CDR3: TGTGCCAGCTATGGACCGGGACAGGTTAATTCACCCCTCCACTTT.

The chain uses TRBV30 and TRBJ2-2; D uncertain. The germline V and J ends were trimmed by 1 base and 6 bases, with 6 bases remaining between them. Germline lookup yields CDR1 GTSNPN and CDR2 SVGIG (reference sequence). CDR3 length equals 12 residues. As DNA, the CDR3 is TGTGCCTGGAGTGAGCGACCCGGGGAGCTGTTTTTT. Its translation is CAWSERPGELFF.

V gene TRBV11-2 combines with J gene TRBJ2-3; 9 nucleotides agree with TRBD1. The CDR3 has 15 amino acids. The V gene's germline CDR1 is SGHAT and CDR2 FQNNGV. With V trimmed by 3 bases and J by 6 bases, 7 bases remained unmatched. CDR3 residues: CASSFLQGAGDTQYF. The CDR3 nucleotides are TGTGCCAGCAGCTTCCTACAGGGGGCCGGCGATACGCAGTATTTT.

The chain links TRBV7-2 to TRBJ2-7; 7 bases align to TRBD2. CDR1 and CDR2 (germline): SGHTA, FQGNSA. The CDR3 is made up of 15 amino acids. V was clipped by 5 bases and J by 0 bases; unmatched bases: 7. Here the CDR3 DNA reads TGTGCCAGCAGCCAGGCCAGCGGGGTCTCCTACGAGCAGTACTTC. This encodes CASSQASGVSYEQYF.

The genes are TRBV28 and TRBJ1-1; tentative D call: TRBD1 (5 bases). This CDR3 spans 15 amino acids. Germline CDR1 MDHEN, CDR2 SYDVKM. V lost 2 bases, J lost 8 bases, and 18 bases lay in between. The CDR3 loop reads CASSLLPGTGTEAFF. Written as DNA, the CDR3 is TGTGCCAGCAGTTTACTTCCGGGGACCGGGACGGAAGCTTTCTTT.

This clone was counted once. V and J are TRBV11-3 and TRBJ1-1; D remains ambiguous. CDR1 SGHNT and CDR2 YENEEA come from the germline V gene. Trimming took 0 bases from V and 7 from J, leaving 15 bases between them. The CDR3 is made up of 15 amino acids. The chain's CDR3 is CASSLDPRGVFEAFF. CDR3 nucleotides: TGTGCCAGCAGCTTAGATCCTCGGGGTGTCTTTGAAGCTTTCTTT.

The V call is TRBV4-1, the J call TRBJ2-7; D unclear. Per the germline V gene, CDR1 is MGHRA and CDR2 is YSYEKL. Trimming stripped 1 base from V and 4 bases from J, with 5 bases between. CDR3 length: 12 amino acids. CDR3 amino acids: CASSQGKYEQYF. CDR3 bases: TGCGCCAGCAGCCAAGGGAAATACGAGCAGTACTTC.

This clone came up once. V is TRBV29-1 and J is TRBJ1-4; TRBD1 agrees at 7 bases. Germline V gene sequence: CDR1 SQVTM, CDR2 ANQGSEA. The V gene end was trimmed by 3 bases and the J gene end by 3 bases; junction bases not matched to a gene: 7. The CDR3 is 15 amino acids. The CDR3 DNA follows: TGCAGCGTTGACGGAGGGGGCGAGGCTAATGAAAAACTGTTTTTT. Amino acids: CSVDGGGEANEKLFF.

The chain is built from TRBV11-2 and TRBJ1-2, with D possibly matching TRBD1 (5 bases). The CDR3 is 15 residues long. The germline CDR1 and CDR2 sequences are SGHAT and FQNNGV. Between the trimmed V and J ends, which lost 0 bases and 2 bases, there was a span of 10 bases. The CDR3 region has the DNA TGTGCCAGCAGCTTAGATGGCAGGACAAACTATGGCTACACCTTC. This encodes CASSLDGRTNYGYTF.